The clone carrying this TCR beta chain showed up just a few times. Its specificity is unknown. The data were taken from a study of CD8 T cells in ankylosing spondylitis. Study-wide results and caveats: Matched ankylosing spondylitis synovial fluid reportedly contained a significantly enriched population of disease-linked clones.

Via MiXCR, TCRdb re-called the 5' RACE reads, giving one row per CDR3 protein. The sample has 250,000 or so distinct CDR3 sequences, 20% to 30% seen once. Trimming removed 6 bases at V and 0 bases at J, with 6 bases between. The CDR3 is 14 amino acids. Germline lookup yields CDR1 MNHEY and CDR2 SMNVEV (reference sequence). Sequenced input: blood, either unsorted or a sorted T cell fraction (not recorded which). The TCR sequence derives from a male donor with ankylosing spondylitis or in good health (not recorded which). V gene TRBV27 combines with J gene TRBJ2-6; D unclear. The CDR3 DNA follows: TGTGCCAGCAGACAGACCTCTGGGGCCAACGTCCTGACTTTC. Translation: CASRQTSGANVLTF. The variable domain in full, completed from reference TRBV27 and TRBJ2-6, reads EAQVTQNPRYLITVTGKKLTVTCSQNMNHEYMSWYRQDPGLGLRQIYYSMNVEVTDKGDVPEGYKVSRKEKRNFPLILESPSPNQTSLYFCASRQTSGANVLTFGAGSRLTVL.